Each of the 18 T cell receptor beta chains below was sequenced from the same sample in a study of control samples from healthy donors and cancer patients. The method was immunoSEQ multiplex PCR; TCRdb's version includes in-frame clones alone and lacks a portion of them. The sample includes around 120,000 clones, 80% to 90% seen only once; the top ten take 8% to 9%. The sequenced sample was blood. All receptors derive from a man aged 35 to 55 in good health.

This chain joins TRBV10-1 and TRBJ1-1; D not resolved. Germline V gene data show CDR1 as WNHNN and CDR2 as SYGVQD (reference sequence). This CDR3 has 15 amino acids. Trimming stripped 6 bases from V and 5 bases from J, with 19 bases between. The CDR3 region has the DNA TGCGCCAGCAGCCCAGGTGGAGGTACAAGGACTGAAGCTTTCTTT. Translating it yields CASSPGGGTRTEAFF.

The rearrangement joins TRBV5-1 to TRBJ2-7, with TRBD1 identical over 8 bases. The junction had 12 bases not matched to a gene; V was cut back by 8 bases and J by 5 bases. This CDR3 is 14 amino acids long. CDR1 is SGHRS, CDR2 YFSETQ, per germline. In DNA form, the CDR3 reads TGCGCCAGTCATGCCGGGACAGGTAGTAACGAGCAGTACTTC. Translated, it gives CASHAGTGSNEQYF.

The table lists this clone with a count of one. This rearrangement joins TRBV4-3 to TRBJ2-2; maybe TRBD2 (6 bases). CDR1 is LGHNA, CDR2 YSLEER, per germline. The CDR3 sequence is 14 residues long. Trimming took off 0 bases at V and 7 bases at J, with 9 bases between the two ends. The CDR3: CASSQDEGGGELFF. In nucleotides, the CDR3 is TGCGCCAGCAGCCAAGATGAGGGAGGCGGGGAGCTGTTTTTT.

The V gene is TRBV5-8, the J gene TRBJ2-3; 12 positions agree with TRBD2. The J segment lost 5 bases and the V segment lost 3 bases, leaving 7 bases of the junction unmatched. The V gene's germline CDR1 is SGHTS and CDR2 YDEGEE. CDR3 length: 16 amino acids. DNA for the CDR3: TGTGCCAGCAGCTCACAACCACTAGCGGGGGGAGATACGCAGTATTTT. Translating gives CASSSQPLAGGDTQYF.

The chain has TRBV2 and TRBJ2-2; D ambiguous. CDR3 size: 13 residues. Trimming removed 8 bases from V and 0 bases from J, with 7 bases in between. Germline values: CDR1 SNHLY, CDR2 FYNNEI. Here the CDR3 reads CASGQSNTGELFF. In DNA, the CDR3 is TGTGCCAGCGGGCAGTCGAACACCGGGGAGCTGTTTTTT.

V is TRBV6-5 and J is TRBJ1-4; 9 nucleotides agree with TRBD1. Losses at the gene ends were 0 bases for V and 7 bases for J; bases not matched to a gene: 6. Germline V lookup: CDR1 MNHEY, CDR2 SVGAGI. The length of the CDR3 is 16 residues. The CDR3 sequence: CASSYSITGGIEKLFF. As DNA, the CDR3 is TGTGCCAGCAGTTACTCGATCACAGGGGGCATTGAAAAACTGTTTTTT.

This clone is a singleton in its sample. This CDR3 reads CASSLVPGQESSGANVLTF. CDR3 DNA: TGTGCCAGCAGCTTAGTTCCGGGACAGGAATCCTCTGGGGCCAACGTCCTGACTTTC. This chain joins TRBV7-9 and TRBJ2-6, with 8 bases identical to TRBD1. CDR3 length: 19 residues. Germline V gene sequence: CDR1 SEHNR, CDR2 FQNEAQ (reference sequence). V lost 1 base, J lost 0 bases, and 8 bases stayed unmatched.

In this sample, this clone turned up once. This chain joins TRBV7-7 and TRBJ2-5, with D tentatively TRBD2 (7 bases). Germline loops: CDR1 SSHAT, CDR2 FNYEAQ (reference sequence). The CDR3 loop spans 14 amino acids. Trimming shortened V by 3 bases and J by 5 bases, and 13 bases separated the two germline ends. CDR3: CASSLGGGWETQYF. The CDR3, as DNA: TGTGCCAGCAGCTTGGGGGGGGGCTGGGAGACCCAGTACTTC. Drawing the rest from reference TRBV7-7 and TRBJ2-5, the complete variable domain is GAGVSQSPRYKVTKRGQDVTLRCDPISSHATLYWYQQALGQGPEFLTYFNYEAQPDKSGLPSDRFSAERPEGSISTLTIQRTEQRDSAMYRCASSLGGGWETQYFGPGTRLLVL.

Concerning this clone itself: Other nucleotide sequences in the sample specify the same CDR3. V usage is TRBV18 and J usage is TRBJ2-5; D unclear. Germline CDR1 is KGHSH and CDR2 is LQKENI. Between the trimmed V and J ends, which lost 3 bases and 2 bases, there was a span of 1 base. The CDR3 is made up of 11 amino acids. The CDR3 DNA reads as TGTGCCAGCTCACCGCAAGAGACCCAGTACTTC. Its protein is CASSPQETQYF.

This CDR3 is CASSHSNTEAFF. Here the CDR3 DNA reads TGTGCCAGCAGCCACTCAAACACTGAAGCTTTCTTT. The chain combines TRBV16 with TRBJ1-1; no clear D. Germline CDR1 KGHSY, CDR2 FQNENV. The CDR3 is 12 residues long. V was cut by 3 bases and J by 2 bases, with 4 bases left in between.

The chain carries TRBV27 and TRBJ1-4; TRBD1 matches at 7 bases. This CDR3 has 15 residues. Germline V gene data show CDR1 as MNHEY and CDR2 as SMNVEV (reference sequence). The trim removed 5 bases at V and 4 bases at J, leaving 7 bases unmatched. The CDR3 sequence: CASSQGTAYNEKLFF. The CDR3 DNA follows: TGTGCCAGCAGTCAAGGGACAGCCTATAATGAAAAACTGTTTTTT.

The CDR3 spells CASSGRAATEAFF. The CDR3 nucleotides are TGTGCCAGCTCAGGCAGGGCAGCCACTGAAGCTTTCTTT. The chain couples TRBV18 to TRBJ1-1, with a possible D match to TRBD1 (5 bases). Looked up from germline, CDR1 is KGHSH and CDR2 is LQKENI. Between the trimmed V and J ends, which lost 5 bases and 4 bases, there was a span of 11 bases. The CDR3 runs to 13 residues.

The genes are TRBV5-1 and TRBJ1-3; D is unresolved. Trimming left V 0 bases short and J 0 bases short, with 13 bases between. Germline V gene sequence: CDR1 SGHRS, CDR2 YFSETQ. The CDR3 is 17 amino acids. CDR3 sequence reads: CASSLELAGFSGNTIYF. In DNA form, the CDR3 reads TGCGCCAGCAGCTTGGAGTTAGCAGGTTTCTCTGGAAACACCATATATTTT.

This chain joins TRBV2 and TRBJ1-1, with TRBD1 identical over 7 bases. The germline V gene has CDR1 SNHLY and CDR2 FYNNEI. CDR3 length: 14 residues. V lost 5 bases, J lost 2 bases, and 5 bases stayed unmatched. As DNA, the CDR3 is TGTGCCAGCAGTAAAAACAGGGGCAACACTGAAGCTTTCTTT. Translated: CASSKNRGNTEAFF.

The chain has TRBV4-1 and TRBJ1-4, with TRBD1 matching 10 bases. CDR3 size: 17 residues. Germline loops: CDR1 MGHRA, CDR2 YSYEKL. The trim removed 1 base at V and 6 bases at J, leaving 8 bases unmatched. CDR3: CASSQAQTGGFDEKLFF. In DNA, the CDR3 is TGCGCCAGCAGCCAAGCTCAGACAGGGGGCTTTGATGAAAAACTGTTTTTT.

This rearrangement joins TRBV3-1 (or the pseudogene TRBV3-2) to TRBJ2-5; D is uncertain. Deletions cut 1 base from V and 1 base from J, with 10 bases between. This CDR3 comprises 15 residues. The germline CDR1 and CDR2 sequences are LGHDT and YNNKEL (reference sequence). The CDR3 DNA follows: TGTGCCAGCAGCCAAGGGCCAAACCGCCAAGAGACCCAGTACTTC. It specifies CASSQGPNRQETQYF.

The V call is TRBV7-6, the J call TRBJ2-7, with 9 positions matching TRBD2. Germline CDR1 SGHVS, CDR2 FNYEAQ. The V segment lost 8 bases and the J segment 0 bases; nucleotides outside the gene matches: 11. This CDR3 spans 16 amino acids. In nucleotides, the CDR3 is TGTGCCAGCTCACTTCGCGGGGGGGACAGCTCCTACGAGCAGTACTTC. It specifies CASSLRGGDSSYEQYF. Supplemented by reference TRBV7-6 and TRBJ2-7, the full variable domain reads GAGVSQSPRYKVTKRGQDVALRCDPISGHVSLYWYRQALGQGPEFLTYFNYEAQQDKSGLPNDRFSAERPEGSISTLTIQRTEQRDSAMYRCASSLRGGDSSYEQYFGPGTRLTVT.

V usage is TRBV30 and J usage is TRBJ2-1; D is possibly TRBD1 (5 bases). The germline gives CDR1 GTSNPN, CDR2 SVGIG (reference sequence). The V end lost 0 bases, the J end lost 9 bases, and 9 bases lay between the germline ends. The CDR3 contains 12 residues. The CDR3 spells CAWSVQVSEQFF. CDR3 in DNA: TGTGCCTGGAGTGTACAGGTTTCTGAGCAGTTCTTC.